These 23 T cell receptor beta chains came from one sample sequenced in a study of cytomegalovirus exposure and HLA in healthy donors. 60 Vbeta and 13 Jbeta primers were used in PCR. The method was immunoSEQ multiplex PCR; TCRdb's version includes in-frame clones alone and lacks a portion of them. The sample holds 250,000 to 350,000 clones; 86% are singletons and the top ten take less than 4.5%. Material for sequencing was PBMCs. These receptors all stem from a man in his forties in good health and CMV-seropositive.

As DNA, the CDR3 is TGCGCCAGCAGCCTGTGGCCCGGGACAGGGTCTTACGAGCAGTACTTC. Amino acid sequence: CASSLWPGTGSYEQYF. The chain carries TRBV5-1 and TRBJ2-7; TRBD1 aligns across 9 bases. CDR1 and CDR2 (germline): SGHRS, YFSETQ. The CDR3 is made up of 16 amino acids. V lost 4 bases, J lost 4 bases, and 12 bases stayed unmatched.

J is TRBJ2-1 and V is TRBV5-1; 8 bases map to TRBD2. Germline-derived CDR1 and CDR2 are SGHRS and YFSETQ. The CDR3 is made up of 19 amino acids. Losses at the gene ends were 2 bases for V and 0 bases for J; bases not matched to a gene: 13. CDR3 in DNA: TGCGCCAGCAGCTTCCTCTCCCTTTTAGCGGGACCCTCCTACAATGAGCAGTTCTTC. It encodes CASSFLSLLAGPSYNEQFF. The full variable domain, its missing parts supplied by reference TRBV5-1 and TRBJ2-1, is KAGVTQTPRYLIKTRGQQVTLSCSPISGHRSVSWYQQTPGQGLQFLFEYFSETQRNKGNFPGRFSGRQFSNSRSEMNVSTLELGDSALYLCASSFLSLLAGPSYNEQFFGPGTRLTVL.

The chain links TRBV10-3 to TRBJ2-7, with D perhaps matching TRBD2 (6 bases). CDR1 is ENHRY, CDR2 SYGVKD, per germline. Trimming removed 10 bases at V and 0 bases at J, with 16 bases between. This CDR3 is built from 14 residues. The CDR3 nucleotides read TGTGCCACTTCCCGTGCGGGGAGCTCCTACGAGCAGTACTTC. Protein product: CATSRAGSSYEQYF.

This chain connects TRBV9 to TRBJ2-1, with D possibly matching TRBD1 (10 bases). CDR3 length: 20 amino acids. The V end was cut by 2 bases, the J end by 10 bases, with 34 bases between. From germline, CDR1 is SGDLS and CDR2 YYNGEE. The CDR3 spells CASSVRVTGGGAGGSGEQFF. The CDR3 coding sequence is TGTGCCAGCAGCGTCCGGGTGACAGGGGGCGGAGCGGGAGGCTCGGGCGAGCAGTTCTTC.

The CDR3 loop reads CASSLDSSGSATQYF. As DNA, the CDR3 is TGTGCCAGCAGCTTAGATTCAAGCGGGAGTGCGACCCAGTACTTC. The rearrangement links TRBV11-2 to TRBJ2-5, with TRBD2 matching over 8 bases. Germline CDR1 and CDR2: SGHAT and FQNNGV. The CDR3 totals 15 residues. The V gene end was trimmed by 0 bases and the J gene end by 7 bases; junction bases not matched to a gene: 7.

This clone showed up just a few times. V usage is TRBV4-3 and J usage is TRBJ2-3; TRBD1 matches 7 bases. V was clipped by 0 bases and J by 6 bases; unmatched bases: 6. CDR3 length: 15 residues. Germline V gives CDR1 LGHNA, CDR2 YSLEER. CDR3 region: CASSQDEQGRDTQYF. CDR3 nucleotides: TGCGCCAGCAGCCAAGACGAACAGGGGCGGGATACGCAGTATTTT.

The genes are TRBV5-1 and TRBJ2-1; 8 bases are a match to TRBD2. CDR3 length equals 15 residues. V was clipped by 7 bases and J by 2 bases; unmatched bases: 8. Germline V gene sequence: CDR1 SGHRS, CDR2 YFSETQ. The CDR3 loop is CASQDPGLAYNEQFF. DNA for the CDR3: TGCGCCAGCCAAGACCCGGGACTAGCCTACAATGAGCAGTTCTTC. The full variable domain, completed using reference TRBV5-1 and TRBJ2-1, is KAGVTQTPRYLIKTRGQQVTLSCSPISGHRSVSWYQQTPGQGLQFLFEYFSETQRNKGNFPGRFSGRQFSNSRSEMNVSTLELGDSALYLCASQDPGLAYNEQFFGPGTRLTVL.

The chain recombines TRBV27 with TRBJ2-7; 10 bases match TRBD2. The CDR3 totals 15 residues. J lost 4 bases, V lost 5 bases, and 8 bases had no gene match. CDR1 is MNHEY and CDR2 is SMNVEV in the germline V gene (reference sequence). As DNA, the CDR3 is TGTGCCAGCAGTGCCCTAGCGGGAGAGTGGTACGAGCAGTACTTC. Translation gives CASSALAGEWYEQYF.

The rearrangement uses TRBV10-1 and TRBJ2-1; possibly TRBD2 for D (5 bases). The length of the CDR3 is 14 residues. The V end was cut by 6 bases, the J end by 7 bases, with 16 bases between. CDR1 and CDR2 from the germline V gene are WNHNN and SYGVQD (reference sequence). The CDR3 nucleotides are TGCGCCAGCAGGGCGGGTGAGCCTCCTAATGAGCAGTTCTTC. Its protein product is CASRAGEPPNEQFF.

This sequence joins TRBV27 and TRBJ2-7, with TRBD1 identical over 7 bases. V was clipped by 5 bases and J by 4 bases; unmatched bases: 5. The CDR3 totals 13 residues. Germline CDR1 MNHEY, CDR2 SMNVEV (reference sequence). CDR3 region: CASSLDRAYEQYF. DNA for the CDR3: TGTGCCAGCAGTCTAGACAGGGCGTACGAGCAGTACTTC.

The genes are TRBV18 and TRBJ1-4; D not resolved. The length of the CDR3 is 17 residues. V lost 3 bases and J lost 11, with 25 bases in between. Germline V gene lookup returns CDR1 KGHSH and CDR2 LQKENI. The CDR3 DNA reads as TGTGCCAGCTCACCTGTCGAGCGAGCAGACCCCCTTAGGAAACTGTTTTTT. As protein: CASSPVERADPLRKLFF.

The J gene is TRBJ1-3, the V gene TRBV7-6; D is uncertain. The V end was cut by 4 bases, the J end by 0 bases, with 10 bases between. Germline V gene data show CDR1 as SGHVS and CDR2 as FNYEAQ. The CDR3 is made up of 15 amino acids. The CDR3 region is CASSSRRDSGNTIYF. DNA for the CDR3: TGTGCCAGCAGCTCCCGCCGAGACTCTGGAAACACCATATATTTT.

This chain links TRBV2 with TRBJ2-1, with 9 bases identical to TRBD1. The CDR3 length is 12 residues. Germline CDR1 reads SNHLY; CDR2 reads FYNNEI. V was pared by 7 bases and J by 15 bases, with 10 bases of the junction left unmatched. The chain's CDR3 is CASTTFTGGWFF. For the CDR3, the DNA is TGTGCCAGCACCACGTTTACAGGGGGCTGGTTCTTC.

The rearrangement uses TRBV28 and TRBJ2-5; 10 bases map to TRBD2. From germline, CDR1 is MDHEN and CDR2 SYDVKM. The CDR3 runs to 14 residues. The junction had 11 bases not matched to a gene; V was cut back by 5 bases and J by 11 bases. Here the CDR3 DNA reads TGTGCCAGCAGTACCCTAGCGGGAGAGGATGAGCAGTACTTC. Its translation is CASSTLAGEDEQYF.

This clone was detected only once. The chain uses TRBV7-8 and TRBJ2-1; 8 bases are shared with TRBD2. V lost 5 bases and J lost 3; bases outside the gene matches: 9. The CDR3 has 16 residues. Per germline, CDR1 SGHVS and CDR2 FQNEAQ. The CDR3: CASSPTGTRGYNEQFF. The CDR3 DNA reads TGTGCCAGCAGCCCAACCGGGACTAGGGGCTACAATGAGCAGTTCTTC.

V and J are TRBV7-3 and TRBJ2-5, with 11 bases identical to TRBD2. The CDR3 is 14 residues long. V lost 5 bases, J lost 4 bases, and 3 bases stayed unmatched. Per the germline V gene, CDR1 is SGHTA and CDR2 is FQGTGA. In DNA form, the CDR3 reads TGTGCCAGCAGCACCGGACTAGCGGGAGAGACCCAGTACTTC. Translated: CASSTGLAGETQYF. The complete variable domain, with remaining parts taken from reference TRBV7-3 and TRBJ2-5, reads GAGVSQTPSNKVTEKGKYVELRCDPISGHTALYWYRQSLGQGPEFLIYFQGTGAADDSGLPNDRFFAVRPEGSVSTLKIQRTERGDSAVYLCASSTGLAGETQYFGPGTRLLVL.

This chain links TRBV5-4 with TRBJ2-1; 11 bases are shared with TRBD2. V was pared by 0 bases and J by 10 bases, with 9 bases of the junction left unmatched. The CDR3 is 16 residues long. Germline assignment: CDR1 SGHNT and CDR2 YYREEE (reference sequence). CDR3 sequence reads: CASSLAGLAESREQFF. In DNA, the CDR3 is TGTGCCAGCAGCTTGGCGGGACTAGCGGAATCCAGGGAGCAGTTCTTC.

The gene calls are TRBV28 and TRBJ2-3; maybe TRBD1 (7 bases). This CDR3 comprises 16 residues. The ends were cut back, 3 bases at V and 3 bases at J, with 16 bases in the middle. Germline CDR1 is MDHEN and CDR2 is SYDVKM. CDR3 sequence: CASSFSRGVHTDTQYF. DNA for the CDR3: TGTGCCAGCAGTTTCTCCAGGGGGGTTCATACAGATACGCAGTATTTT.

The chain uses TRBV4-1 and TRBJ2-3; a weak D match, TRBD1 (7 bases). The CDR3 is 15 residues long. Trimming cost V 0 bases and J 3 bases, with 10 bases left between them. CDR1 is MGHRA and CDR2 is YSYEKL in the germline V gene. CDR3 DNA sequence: TGCGCCAGCAGCCAAGAACAGGGGAGGACAGATACGCAGTATTTT. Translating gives CASSQEQGRTDTQYF.

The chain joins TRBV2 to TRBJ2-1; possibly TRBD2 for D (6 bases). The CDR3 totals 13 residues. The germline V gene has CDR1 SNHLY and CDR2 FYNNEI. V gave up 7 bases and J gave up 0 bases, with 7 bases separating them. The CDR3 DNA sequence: TGTGCCAGCACCGGGAGCTCCTACAATGAGCAGTTCTTC. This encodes CASTGSSYNEQFF.

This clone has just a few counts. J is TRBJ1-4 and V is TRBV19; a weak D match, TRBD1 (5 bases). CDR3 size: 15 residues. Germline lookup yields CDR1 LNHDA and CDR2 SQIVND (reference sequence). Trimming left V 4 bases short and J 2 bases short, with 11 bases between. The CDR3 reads CASSTRGRTNEKLFF. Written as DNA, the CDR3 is TGTGCCAGTAGTACCCGGGGGAGGACTAATGAAAAACTGTTTTTT. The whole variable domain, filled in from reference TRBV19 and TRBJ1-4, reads DGGITQSPKYLFRKEGQNVTLSCEQNLNHDAMYWYRQDPGQGLRLIYYSQIVNDFQKGDIAEGYSVSREKKESFPLTVTSAQKNPTAFYLCASSTRGRTNEKLFFGSGTQLSVL.

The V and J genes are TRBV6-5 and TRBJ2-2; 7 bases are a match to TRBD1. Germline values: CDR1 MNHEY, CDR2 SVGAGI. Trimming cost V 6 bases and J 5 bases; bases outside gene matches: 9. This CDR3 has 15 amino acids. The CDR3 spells CASSQDRVGTGELFF. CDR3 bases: TGTGCCAGCAGCCAAGACAGGGTCGGGACCGGGGAGCTGTTTTTT.

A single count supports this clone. CDR3 in DNA: TGCGCCAGCAGCCCGGGACTAGCGGGAAATGCCTACGAGCAGTACTTC. Its translation is CASSPGLAGNAYEQYF. V is TRBV5-1 and J is TRBJ2-7; 13 nucleotides agree with TRBD2. The CDR3 is made up of 16 amino acids. CDR1 is SGHRS, CDR2 YFSETQ, per germline. Trimming cost V 4 bases and J 2 bases; bases outside gene matches: 6.